This T cell receptor (beta chain) comes out of a study of Ad26.COV2.S vaccination and SARS-CoV-2 variants. Study-wide results and limits: Vaccine and placebo groups showed comparable non-spike TCR breadth. Vaccinees showed greater spike-specific TCR breadth than placebo recipients. Reported findings describe substantial breadth in spike-specific CD8+ and CD4+ T cell responses following vaccination.

The CDR3 runs to 16 residues. Per the germline V gene, CDR1 is MRHNA and CDR2 is SNTAGT. V was pared by 0 bases and J by 5 bases, with 4 bases of the junction left unmatched. This sample's treatment: 19 received Ad26.COV2.S at low or high dose, single or two shots; 5 received placebo; per-sample allocation not given. Vaccine and placebo recipients were sampled on day 63 after the first injection. Its platform was an Ad26 vector, and its expressed antigen was Wuhan-strain SARS-CoV-2 spike. A note on this clone: The antigen is not known.

Repertoires were generated with immunoSEQ multiplex PCR, while TCRdb's copy carries only in-frame clones and drops some. The data show hundreds of thousands of clones, 70% to 90% seen once. Specimen: peripheral blood, collected in a trial of Ad26.COV2.S vaccine versus placebo. This TCR came from a person between 18 and 65 years old who received the Ad26.COV2.S COVID-19 vaccine or a placebo. The V call is TRBV6-4, the J call TRBJ2-1; 10 nucleotides match TRBD1. CDR3 nucleotides: TGTGCCAGCAGTGACTCGGGGGACAGGGGTCACAATGAGCAGTTCTTC. Protein sequence: CASSDSGDRGHNEQFF.